This T cell receptor beta chain was recovered during a study of blood T cell repertoires in COVID-19. Looking at the study overall: Italy, Spain and the United States were the sources of the convalescent and acute COVID-19 samples. PBMCs, B-cell-depleted T cells, or T cells provided the cDNA or gDNA that made up the material.

Looked up from germline, CDR1 is SGHNT and CDR2 is YENEEA. The CDR3 sequence is 13 residues long. Trimming left V 1 base short and J 11 bases short, with 11 bases between. Source study methods: From reference gene primer amplification, estimates of nucleated cell counts were derived. Profiling relied on immunoSEQ multiplex PCR, and the TCRdb table lists in-frame clones only, not all of them. From that table come the V and J calls and clone size; the DNA was used to work out D and trimming. The repertoire has some 260,000 clones, 80% to 90% of them found once; the top ten carry over 1.3%. Sequenced: peripheral blood. V usage is TRBV11-3 and J usage is TRBJ2-2, with a tentative D call TRBD1 (5 bases). The clonotype was recovered from a man of 80 years or more with acute or convalescent COVID-19. The CDR3 bases are TGTGCCAGCAGCTTAGGGGGCGGACGCGAGCTGTTTTTT. This codes for CASSLGGGRELFF. Combining the CDR3 with reference TRBV11-3 and TRBJ2-2 gives the whole variable domain EAGVVQSPRYKIIEKKQPVAFWCNPISGHNTLYWYLQNLGQGPELLIRYENEEAVDDSQLPKDRFSAERLKGVDSTLKIQPAELGDSAVYLCASSLGGGRELFFGEGSRLTVL.